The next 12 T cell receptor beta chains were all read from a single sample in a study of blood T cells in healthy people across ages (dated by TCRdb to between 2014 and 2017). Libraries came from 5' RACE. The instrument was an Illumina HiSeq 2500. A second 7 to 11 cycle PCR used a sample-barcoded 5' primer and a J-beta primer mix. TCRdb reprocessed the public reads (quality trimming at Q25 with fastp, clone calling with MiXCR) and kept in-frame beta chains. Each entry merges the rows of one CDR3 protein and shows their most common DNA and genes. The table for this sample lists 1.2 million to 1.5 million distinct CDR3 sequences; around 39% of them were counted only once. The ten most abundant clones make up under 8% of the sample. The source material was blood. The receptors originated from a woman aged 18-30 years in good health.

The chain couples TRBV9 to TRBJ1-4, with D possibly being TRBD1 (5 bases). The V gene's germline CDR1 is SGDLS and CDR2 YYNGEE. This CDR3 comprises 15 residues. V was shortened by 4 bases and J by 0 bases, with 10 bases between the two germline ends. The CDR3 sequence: CASSRLTATNEKLFF. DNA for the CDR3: TGTGCCAGCAGCCGCCTGACAGCAACTAATGAAAAACTGTTTTTT.

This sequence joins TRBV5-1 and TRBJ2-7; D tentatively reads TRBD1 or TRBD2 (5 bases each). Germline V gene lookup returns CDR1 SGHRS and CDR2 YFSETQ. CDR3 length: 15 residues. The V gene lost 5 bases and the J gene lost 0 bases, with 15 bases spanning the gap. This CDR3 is CASRNGTASSYEQYF. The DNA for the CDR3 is TGCGCCAGCAGAAATGGGACGGCAAGCTCCTACGAGCAGTACTTC.

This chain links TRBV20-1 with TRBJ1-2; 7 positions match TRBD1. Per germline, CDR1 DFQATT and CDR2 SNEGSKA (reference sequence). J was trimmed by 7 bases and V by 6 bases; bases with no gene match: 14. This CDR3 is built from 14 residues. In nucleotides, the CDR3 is TGCAGTGCCCCAGACAGGGTGGATGTTTCTGGCTACACCTTC. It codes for CSAPDRVDVSGYTF.

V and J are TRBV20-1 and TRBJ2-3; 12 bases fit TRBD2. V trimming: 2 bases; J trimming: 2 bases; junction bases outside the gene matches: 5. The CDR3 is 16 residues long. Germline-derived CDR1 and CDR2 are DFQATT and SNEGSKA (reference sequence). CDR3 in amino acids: CSARRTSGGSTDTQYF. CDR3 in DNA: TGCAGTGCTAGACGTACTAGCGGGGGGTCCACAGATACGCAGTATTTT.

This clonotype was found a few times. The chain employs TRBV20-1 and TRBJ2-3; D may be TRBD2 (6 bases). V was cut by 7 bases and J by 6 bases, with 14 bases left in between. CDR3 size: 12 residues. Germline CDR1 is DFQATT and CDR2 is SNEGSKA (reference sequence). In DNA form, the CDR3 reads TGCAGTGAAGGGGCTAGCGACGATACGCAGTATTTT. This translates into CSEGASDDTQYF.

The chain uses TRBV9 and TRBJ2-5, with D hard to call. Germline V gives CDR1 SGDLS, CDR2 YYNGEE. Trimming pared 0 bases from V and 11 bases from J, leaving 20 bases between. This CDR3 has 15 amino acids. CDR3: CASSVGDHGSVEQYF. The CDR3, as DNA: TGTGCCAGCAGCGTAGGAGATCATGGTTCCGTTGAGCAGTACTTC.

The CDR3 DNA is TGTGCCAGCAGTACTTACAAGAACACTGAAGCTTTCTTT. Translated, it gives CASSTYKNTEAFF. The V call is TRBV6-2 or TRBV6-3, the J call TRBJ1-1, with unresolved D. Germline V lookup: CDR1 MNHEY, CDR2 SVGEGT. CDR3 size: 13 residues. With 5 bases removed from V and 1 base from J, the gap between germline ends came to 8 bases.

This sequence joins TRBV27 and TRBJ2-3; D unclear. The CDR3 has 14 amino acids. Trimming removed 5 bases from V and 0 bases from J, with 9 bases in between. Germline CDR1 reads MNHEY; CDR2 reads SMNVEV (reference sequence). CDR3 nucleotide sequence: TGTGCCAGCAGTCCTATAGAGAGCACAGATACGCAGTATTTT. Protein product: CASSPIESTDTQYF.

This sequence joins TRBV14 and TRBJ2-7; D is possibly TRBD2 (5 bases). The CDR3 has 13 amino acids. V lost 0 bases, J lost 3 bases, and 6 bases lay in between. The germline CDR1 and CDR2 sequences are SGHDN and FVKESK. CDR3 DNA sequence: TGTGCCAGCAGCCAAGAGAGGGTCTACGAGCAGTACTTC. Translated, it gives CASSQERVYEQYF.

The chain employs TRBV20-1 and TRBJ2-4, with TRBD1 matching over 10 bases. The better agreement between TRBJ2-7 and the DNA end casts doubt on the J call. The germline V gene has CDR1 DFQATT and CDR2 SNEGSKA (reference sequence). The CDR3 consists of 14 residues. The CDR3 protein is CSATSGTGVYEQYF. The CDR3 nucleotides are TGCAGTGCTACCTCCGGGACAGGGGTGTACGAGCAGTACTTC.

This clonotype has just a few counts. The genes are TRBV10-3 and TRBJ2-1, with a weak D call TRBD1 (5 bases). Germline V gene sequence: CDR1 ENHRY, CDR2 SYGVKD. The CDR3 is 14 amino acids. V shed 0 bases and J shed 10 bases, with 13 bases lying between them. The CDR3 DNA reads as TGTGCCATCAGTGAGTCGGGGCAAGCCTTGGAGCAGTTCTTC. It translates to CAISESGQALEQFF.

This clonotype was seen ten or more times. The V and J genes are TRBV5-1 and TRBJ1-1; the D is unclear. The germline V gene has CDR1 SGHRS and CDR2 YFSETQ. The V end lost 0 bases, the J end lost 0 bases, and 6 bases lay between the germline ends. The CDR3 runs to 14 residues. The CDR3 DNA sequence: TGCGCCAGCAGCTTGGACAGACTGAACACTGAAGCTTTCTTT. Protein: CASSLDRLNTEAFF.